Below, 18 T cell receptor beta chains from the same sample are listed, as sequenced in a study of a mutant IDH1 vaccine in newly diagnosed glioma. Antigens for these TCRs are unknown. Sequenced by immunoSEQ multiplex PCR; TCRdb stores in-frame clones only, minus some. Among approximately 50,000 clones listed, around three quarters were seen once. Sample time point: week 47, end of study. Alongside topical imiquimod, each dose of vaccine comprised 300 ug of mutant IDH1 20-mer peptide. The source material was PBMCs, sampled from a glioma patient whose treatment included an IDH1 peptide vaccine. The receptors stem from a woman aged 35 to 49 with glioma. Some clones in this sample may be carry-over from other donors' samples.

A single count supports this clone. The CDR3 here is CASSSEESYNEQFF. For the CDR3, the DNA is TGCGCCAGCAGCAGCGAGGAGTCCTACAATGAGCAGTTCTTC. The chain employs TRBV5-1 and TRBJ2-1; D is ambiguous. V lost 4 bases and J lost 1, with 9 bases in between. Germline assignment: CDR1 SGHRS and CDR2 YFSETQ. This CDR3 region has 14 residues.

V and J are TRBV10-3 and TRBJ2-3, with a possible D match to TRBD1 (6 bases). Trimming took 2 bases from V and 1 from J, leaving 10 bases between them. CDR1 ENHRY and CDR2 SYGVKD come from the germline V gene. The CDR3 extends over 15 amino acids. CDR3 bases: TGTGCCATCAGTGAGGAAAACAGGGGCACAGATACGCAGTATTTT. Amino acids: CAISEENRGTDTQYF.

The chain has TRBV4-3 and TRBJ1-5, with D unclear. This CDR3 contains 14 residues. The V gene's germline CDR1 is LGHNA and CDR2 YSLEER. Trimming removed 0 bases from V and 4 bases from J, with 7 bases in between. CDR3 DNA: TGCGCCAGCAGCCAAGATCTGGGTAATCAGCCCCAGCATTTT. Its protein is CASSQDLGNQPQHF.

The sample holds one count of this clone. V gene TRBV27 combines with J gene TRBJ1-6; D gene uncertain. The CDR3 spans 13 residues. Germline-derived CDR1 and CDR2 are MNHEY and SMNVEV (reference sequence). V was shortened by 3 bases and J by 9 bases, with 9 bases between the two germline ends. The CDR3 protein is CASSLVTGSPLHF. CDR3 bases: TGTGCCAGCAGTTTGGTTACGGGTTCACCCCTCCACTTT.

V is TRBV19 and J is TRBJ1-5; D not resolved. Germline assignment: CDR1 LNHDA and CDR2 SQIVND (reference sequence). The CDR3 has 12 amino acids. Trimming stripped 3 bases from V and 5 bases from J, with 5 bases between. In DNA form, the CDR3 reads TGTGCCAGTAGTATGAGTTATCAGCCCCAGCATTTT. Translation gives CASSMSYQPQHF. The full variable domain, its missing parts supplied by reference TRBV19 and TRBJ1-5, is DGGITQSPKYLFRKEGQNVTLSCEQNLNHDAMYWYRQDPGQGLRLIYYSQIVNDFQKGDIAEGYSVSREKKESFPLTVTSAQKNPTAFYLCASSMSYQPQHFGDGTRLSIL.

This clone was observed a handful of times. V and J are TRBV6-5 and TRBJ1-3; no reliable D call. In germline, CDR1 is MNHEY, CDR2 SVGAGI. V gave up 0 bases and J gave up 0 bases, with 9 bases separating them. This CDR3 is built from 16 residues. The CDR3 sequence: CASSYSRPSSGNTIYF. DNA of the CDR3: TGTGCCAGCAGTTACTCAAGGCCATCCTCTGGAAACACCATATATTTT.

The V gene is TRBV9, the J gene TRBJ1-4, with 11 bases fitting TRBD1. CDR1 is SGDLS and CDR2 is YYNGEE in the germline V gene. The V and J ends lost 1 base and 7 bases, in that order; junction bases with no gene match: 3. The length of the CDR3 is 15 residues. In DNA form, the CDR3 reads TGTGCCAGCAGCGTATCCGGGACAGGGGGTGAAAAACTGTTTTTT. Translated, it gives CASSVSGTGGEKLFF.

The chain links TRBV29-1 to TRBJ2-1; a possible D gene is TRBD2 (7 bases). Germline V lookup: CDR1 SQVTM, CDR2 ANQGSEA. The CDR3 consists of 16 residues. V dropped 6 bases and J dropped 7 bases, with 25 bases sitting between them. The CDR3 DNA reads TGCAGCGTGGGGGACCACCCTCAGGGGCGGGGGAATGAGCAGTTCTTC. Protein: CSVGDHPQGRGNEQFF.

This chain links TRBV29-1 with TRBJ1-1; TRBD1 agrees at 12 bases. V shed 4 bases and J 7 bases; nucleotides not matched to a gene: 10. The CDR3 is made up of 15 amino acids. Germline-derived CDR1 and CDR2 are SQVTM and ANQGSEA. The CDR3 coding sequence is TGCAGCGTTGGAGGGACAGGGGGCCCCTCGAGTGAAGCTTTCTTT. This gives the protein CSVGGTGGPSSEAFF. The whole variable domain, remainder taken from reference TRBV29-1 and TRBJ1-1, is SAVISQKPSRDICQRGTSLTIQCQVDSQVTMMFWYRQQPGQSLTLIATANQGSEATYESGFVIDKFPISRPNLTFSTLTVSNMSPEDSSIYLCSVGGTGGPSSEAFFGQGTRLTVV.

V and J are TRBV4-1 and TRBJ2-5, with 7 positions matching TRBD1. CDR1 is MGHRA and CDR2 is YSYEKL in the germline V gene. The CDR3 has 15 residues. V trimming: 5 bases; J trimming: 1 base; junction bases outside the gene matches: 7. DNA for the CDR3: TGCGCCAGCAGCTCGACACAGGGGCGCCAAGAGACCCAGTACTTC. Its translation: CASSSTQGRQETQYF.

The rearrangement uses TRBV11-2 and TRBJ2-1; D possibly corresponds to TRBD2 (5 bases). Germline loops: CDR1 SGHAT, CDR2 FQNNGV. Trimming took off 1 base at V and 7 bases at J, with 11 bases between the two ends. This CDR3 is built from 14 residues. DNA for the CDR3: TGTGCCAGCAGCTTAGGTAGCGAAGGGAATGAGCAGTTCTTC. Encoded protein: CASSLGSEGNEQFF.

Points on this clone: A junction end diverges from the germline sequence, so it may reflect a read error. V gene TRBV19 combines with J gene TRBJ1-1; 8 bases match TRBD1. Germline CDR1 and CDR2: LNHDA and SQIVND (reference sequence). This CDR3 region has 13 residues. The DNA for the CDR3 is TGTGCCAGTACTCGGGACAGGAACCCTGAAGCTTTCTTT. Translating it yields CASTRDRNPEAFF.

This chain uses TRBV6-1 with TRBJ1-2, with TRBD1 as a possible D gene (6 bases). Trimming shortened V by 2 bases and J by 5 bases, and 12 bases separated the two germline ends. The CDR3 extends over 14 amino acids. CDR1 is MNHNS and CDR2 is SASEGT in the germline V gene. The CDR3 spells CASSERQAVYGYTF. CDR3 nucleotide sequence: TGTGCCAGCAGTGAAAGACAGGCCGTATATGGCTACACCTTC.

This clone was picked up one time. This rearrangement joins TRBV5-6 to TRBJ1-2; TRBD1 might be the D (6 bases). The germline V gene has CDR1 SGHDT and CDR2 YYEEEE. This CDR3 contains 12 residues. V lost 0 bases, J lost 8 bases, and 8 bases lay in between. CDR3 sequence: CASSLDRDGYTF. CDR3 nucleotides: TGTGCCAGCAGCTTGGACAGGGACGGCTACACCTTC.

Points on this clone: The germline gene is not matched at one end of the junction; a read error may be the cause. DNA of the CDR3: TGTGCCAGCAGTGACCGGGAACCTGGGGCCAACATCCTGACTTTC. It encodes CASSDREPGANILTF. The chain links TRBV6-6 to TRBJ2-6; possibly TRBD1 or TRBD2 for D (5 bases each). The germline V gene has CDR1 MNHNY and CDR2 SVGAGI (reference sequence). The CDR3 extends over 15 amino acids.

V usage is TRBV10-3 and J usage is TRBJ1-4; D possibly corresponds to TRBD1 (5 bases). Per germline, CDR1 ENHRY and CDR2 SYGVKD. CDR3 size: 14 residues. Trimming took 4 bases from V and 8 from J, leaving 14 bases between them. CDR3 DNA: TGTGCCATCAGTGGTGCAGGCCGGGGGGAAAAACTGTTTTTT. Residues: CAISGAGRGEKLFF.

The chain uses TRBV29-1 and TRBJ1-5, with a weak D call TRBD1 (5 bases). V was pared by 4 bases and J by 1 base, with 11 bases between. The CDR3 runs to 14 residues. Germline V CDR1 and CDR2: SQVTM, ANQGSEA. Here the CDR3 DNA reads TGCAGCGTTGTTCTAAACAGGAGCAATCAGCCCCAGCATTTT. As protein: CSVVLNRSNQPQHF.

V and J are TRBV30 and TRBJ1-3; D unclear. The CDR3 contains 16 residues. Germline V gives CDR1 GTSNPN, CDR2 SVGIG (reference sequence). With 3 bases removed from V and 0 bases from J, the gap between germline ends came to 15 bases. This CDR3 reads CAWSPTRRPSGNTIYF. The CDR3 nucleotides read TGTGCCTGGAGCCCCACGAGGCGCCCCTCTGGAAACACCATATATTTT.